The next 18 T cell receptor beta chains were all read from a single sample in a study of T cells in Graves' hyperthyroidism and ophthalmopathy. RNA transcripts gave rise to amplified TCR beta CDR3 regions. HTBI primers drove first-round RT-PCR of the TCR CDR3. TCRdb analysed the multiplex PCR reads with MiXCR anew, one entry per CDR3 protein. The sample records about 50,000 distinct CDR3 sequences, 45% to 50% being singletons. The sequenced sample was peripheral blood or thyroid tissue (not recorded which). The receptor set was obtained from a woman aged 45-59 years with Graves' hyperthyroidism.

This clonotype has only a few counts. V usage is TRBV28 and J usage is TRBJ1-1; weak D call: TRBD1 (5 bases). The V end lost 0 bases, the J end lost 0 bases, and 14 bases lay between the germline ends. The CDR3 has 17 amino acids. In germline, CDR1 is MDHEN, CDR2 SYDVKM. For the CDR3, the DNA is TGTGCCAGCAGTTTATGGGGCACAGGACCCTTGAACACTGAAGCTTTCTTT. Amino acid sequence: CASSLWGTGPLNTEAFF.

The CDR3 region is CASSQPAGSYEQYF. DNA of the CDR3: TGCGCCAGCAGCCAACCAGCGGGATCCTACGAGCAGTACTTC. V usage is TRBV4-1 and J usage is TRBJ2-7; 7 nucleotides agree with TRBD2. Germline CDR1 MGHRA, CDR2 YSYEKL. The CDR3 loop spans 14 amino acids. After removal of 2 bases from V and 1 base from J, the junction contained 2 bases not matched to a gene.

This clonotype occurred a few times. V and J are TRBV29-1 and TRBJ2-7; TRBD1 matches 7 bases. V lost 7 bases to trimming and J lost 5 bases; unmatched junction nucleotides: 8. CDR3 length: 12 residues. Germline loops: CDR1 SQVTM, CDR2 ANQGSEA. The CDR3 is CSGQGKRNEQYF. DNA for the CDR3: TGCAGCGGACAGGGCAAGCGGAACGAGCAGTACTTC.

In its sample, this clonotype was seen many times. V and J are TRBV18 and TRBJ2-5, with D unclear. The CDR3 is made up of 13 amino acids. Germline CDR1 reads KGHSH; CDR2 reads LQKENI. Trimming left V 2 bases short and J 5 bases short, with 9 bases between. This CDR3 is CASSPMVSETQYF. The CDR3 bases are TGTGCCAGCTCACCAATGGTGTCGGAGACCCAGTACTTC.

This clonotype was seen many times. The J gene is TRBJ1-5, the V gene TRBV6-2 or TRBV6-3; D call uncertain. CDR1 is MNHEY and CDR2 is SVGEGT in the germline V gene. The V end lost 6 bases, the J end lost 2 bases, and 8 bases lay between the germline ends. The CDR3 has 13 residues. CDR3 sequence: CASRRFGNQPQHF. The CDR3, as DNA: TGTGCCAGCAGAAGATTCGGCAATCAGCCCCAGCATTTT.

This clonotype was recorded at least ten times. The CDR3 region is CASSRYPYTQYF. The CDR3 DNA sequence: TGTGCCAGCAGTCGATATCCATATACGCAGTATTTT. The gene calls are TRBV7-2 and TRBJ2-3; D not resolved. Trimming removed 6 bases at V and 7 bases at J, with 11 bases between. CDR1 SGHTA and CDR2 FQGNSA come from the germline V gene. This CDR3 has 12 residues. Complete variable domain (other parts from reference TRBV7-2 and TRBJ2-3): GAGVSQSPSNKVTEKGKDVELRCDPISGHTALYWYRQSLGQGLEFLIYFQGNSAPDKSGLPSDRFSAERTGGSVSTLTIQRTQQEDSAVYLCASSRYPYTQYFGPGTRLTVL.

There are many counts of this clonotype. This chain links TRBV4-2 with TRBJ2-7; TRBD2 might be the D (5 bases). Germline CDR1 and CDR2: LGHNA and YNFKEQ. V was shortened by 0 bases and J by 4 bases, with 7 bases between the two germline ends. The CDR3 extends over 13 amino acids. CDR3 region: CASSQEAVYEQYF. CDR3 sequence (DNA): TGTGCCAGCAGCCAAGAAGCGGTTTACGAGCAGTACTTC.

V and J are TRBV7-2 and TRBJ2-3; D might be TRBD1 (6 bases). The CDR3 runs 16 residues. Germline V lookup: CDR1 SGHTA, CDR2 FQGNSA. V was shortened by 3 bases and J by 2 bases, with 15 bases between the two germline ends. The CDR3 sequence is CASSLDRRLVTDTQYF. The CDR3 nucleotides read TGTGCCAGCAGCTTGGACAGAAGACTGGTCACAGATACGCAGTATTTT.

This clonotype was recorded once. A junction boundary mismatches the germline segment, possibly from a read error. The V and J genes are TRBV2 and TRBJ2-3; 7 bases align to TRBD1. CDR1 is SNHLY and CDR2 is FYNNEI in the germline V gene. The CDR3 contains 14 residues. The DNA for the CDR3 is TGTGCCAGCAGTGAGGGGGACAGCCCAGATACGCAATATTTT. Translation: CASSEGDSPDTQYF.

This chain connects TRBV15 to TRBJ1-2; D is undetermined. The length of the CDR3 is 14 residues. Germline CDR1 reads LNHNV; CDR2 reads YYDKDF (reference sequence). V gave up 1 base and J gave up 6 bases, with 12 bases separating them. The CDR3 loop is CATSRVPGYDGYTF. Here the CDR3 DNA reads TGTGCCACCAGCAGAGTTCCGGGGTACGATGGCTACACCTTC.

This clonotype was counted ten times or more. This rearrangement joins TRBV2 to TRBJ1-5, with D uncertain. V was clipped by 6 bases and J by 7 bases, with 10 bases between them. There are 12 residues in the CDR3. From germline, CDR1 is SNHLY and CDR2 FYNNEI. CDR3 residues: CASSQEGQPQHF. CDR3 nucleotides: TGTGCCAGCAGCCAGGAGGGACAGCCCCAGCATTTT.

This rearrangement joins TRBV20-1 to TRBJ2-5, with D possibly being TRBD1 (6 bases). The CDR3 extends over 13 amino acids. Germline-derived CDR1 and CDR2 are DFQATT and SNEGSKA (reference sequence). Trimming removed 5 bases at V and 3 bases at J, with 13 bases between. DNA of the CDR3: TGCAGTGCTCACCGGGACACCGAAGAGACCCAGTACTTC. Amino acids: CSAHRDTEETQYF.

There are a few counts of this clonotype. V usage is TRBV7-8 and J usage is TRBJ2-7; 12 nucleotides agree with TRBD2. The CDR3 sequence is 15 residues long. Looked up from germline, CDR1 is SGHVS and CDR2 is FQNEAQ. The J segment lost 7 bases and the V segment lost 5 bases, leaving 9 bases of the junction unmatched. The CDR3 protein is CASSRWAGLAGEQYF. CDR3 in DNA: TGTGCCAGCAGCCGATGGGCGGGACTAGCGGGTGAGCAGTACTTC. The whole variable domain, remainder taken from reference TRBV7-8 and TRBJ2-7, is GAGVSQSPRYKVAKRGQDVALRCDPISGHVSLFWYQQALGQGPEFLTYFQNEAQLDKSGLPSDRFFAERPEGSVSTLKIQRTQQEDSAVYLCASSRWAGLAGEQYFGPGTRLTVT.

This clonotype appeared many times. V and J are TRBV19 and TRBJ1-1; 7 nucleotides match TRBD1. CDR1 is LNHDA and CDR2 is SQIVND in the germline V gene (reference sequence). The CDR3 is made up of 14 amino acids. Trimming cost V 5 bases and J 4 bases; bases outside gene matches: 7. The CDR3 coding sequence is TGTGCCAGTAGTTCCCCCCCAGGGGGCACTGAAGCTTTCTTT. It is translated as CASSSPPGGTEAFF.

For the CDR3, the DNA is TGCGCCAGCAGCCAACTGACAGGAAACTATGGCTACACCTTC. Amino acid sequence: CASSQLTGNYGYTF. The chain links TRBV4-1 to TRBJ1-2, with D maybe TRBD1 (6 bases). Germline CDR1 is MGHRA and CDR2 is YSYEKL. V gave up 2 bases and J gave up 2 bases, with 9 bases separating them. CDR3 length equals 14 residues.

The genes are TRBV6-1 and TRBJ2-2; possible D gene TRBD1, 6 bases. The CDR3 is 14 amino acids. V lost 8 bases, J lost 2 bases, and 12 bases lay in between. Germline CDR1 reads MNHNS; CDR2 reads SASEGT. The CDR3 protein is CASSGQLNTGELFF. DNA for the CDR3: TGTGCCAGCTCGGGACAACTAAACACCGGGGAGCTGTTTTTT.

This clonotype was detected ten times or more. The rearrangement links TRBV11-2 to TRBJ2-1; D is unresolved. The CDR3 contains 13 residues. From germline, CDR1 is SGHAT and CDR2 FQNNGV. V lost 1 base, J lost 4 bases, and 5 bases lay in between. CDR3 loop: CASSLGLYNEQFF. The CDR3 nucleotides are TGTGCCAGCAGCTTAGGGCTGTACAATGAGCAGTTCTTC. Filled out from reference TRBV11-2 and TRBJ2-1, the complete variable domain reads EAGVAQSPRYKIIEKRQSVAFWCNPISGHATLYWYQQILGQGPKLLIQFQNNGVVDDSQLPKDRFSAERLKGVDSTLKIQPAKLEDSAVYLCASSLGLYNEQFFGPGTRLTVL.

This CDR3 is CASSYGQARLPNTEAFF. The CDR3 bases are TGTGCCAGCAGTTACGGACAGGCACGATTACCGAACACTGAAGCTTTCTTT. The chain couples TRBV6-5 to TRBJ1-1, with 7 positions matching TRBD1. After removal of 2 bases from V and 1 base from J, the junction contained 10 bases not matched to a gene. The CDR3 runs to 17 residues. CDR1 is MNHEY, CDR2 SVGAGI, per germline.